Presented here are 25 T cell receptor beta chains from one specimen sequenced in a study of early T cells in non-severe SARS-CoV-2 infection. TCRdb reprocessed the 5' RACE reads with MiXCR, giving one entry per CDR3 protein. This table holds around 81,000 distinct CDR3 sequences, 11% to 15% found once. Sequenced: whole blood. The receptors come from an adult who was a healthcare worker with PCR-confirmed SARS-CoV-2 infection or an uninfected control (not recorded which).

This clonotype was picked up a small number of times. The V and J genes are TRBV6-2 or TRBV6-3 and TRBJ2-5; weak D call: TRBD2 (5 bases). The V and J ends lost 11 bases and 6 bases respectively, with 19 bases between them. Germline-derived CDR1 and CDR2 are MNHEY and SVGEGT. The CDR3 runs 13 residues. CDR3 sequence: CASTPAVGKTQYF. Written as DNA, the CDR3 is TGTGCCTCCACCCCAGCGGTTGGGAAGACCCAGTACTTC.

The chain employs TRBV20-1 and TRBJ1-4, with D tentatively TRBD1 (5 bases). The CDR3 spans 15 residues. The germline V and J ends were trimmed by 1 base and 0 bases, with 9 bases remaining between them. Germline CDR1 and CDR2: DFQATT and SNEGSKA (reference sequence). The CDR3 coding sequence is TGCAGTGCTAGAGGGGGGACTACAACTAATGAAAAACTGTTTTTT. Translating gives CSARGGTTTNEKLFF.

This clonotype was detected only a few times. The chain is built from TRBV18 and TRBJ2-1; D gene unclear. Trimming took off 1 base at V and 2 bases at J, with 6 bases between the two ends. The CDR3 has 14 amino acids. CDR1 KGHSH and CDR2 LQKENI come from the germline V gene. The CDR3 DNA reads TGTGCCAGCTCACCACAAGGCACCTACAATGAGCAGTTCTTC. Its translation is CASSPQGTYNEQFF.

This clonotype was picked up a small number of times. J is TRBJ2-3 and V is TRBV14; D call uncertain. The CDR3 spans 18 residues. The ends were cut back, 0 bases at V and 4 bases at J, with 20 bases in the middle. Germline assignment: CDR1 SGHDN and CDR2 FVKESK. The CDR3 spells CASSQEKPGLVWADTQYF. The CDR3 nucleotides read TGTGCCAGCAGCCAAGAGAAACCGGGTCTCGTATGGGCAGATACGCAGTATTTT.

A few counts support this clonotype. The chain carries TRBV7-2 and TRBJ1-1, with D maybe TRBD1 (5 bases). Trimming cost V 5 bases and J 1 base, with 11 bases left between them. Germline assignment: CDR1 SGHTA and CDR2 FQGNSA. This CDR3 is 14 amino acids long. CDR3 DNA: TGTGCCAGCAGCCACCGGGGCCCGAACACTGAAGCTTTCTTT. Its protein product is CASSHRGPNTEAFF.

This clonotype has only a few counts. The V and J genes are TRBV10-3 and TRBJ2-3; 8 bases map to TRBD1. This CDR3 has 14 residues. V lost 10 bases, J lost 4 bases, and 10 bases stayed unmatched. The germline CDR1 and CDR2 sequences are ENHRY and SYGVKD. For the CDR3, the DNA is TGTGCCACCCGGACAGGGATAGCCGCAGATACGCAGTATTTT. It yields the protein CATRTGIAADTQYF.

This clonotype was detected only a few times. The chain uses TRBV7-9 and TRBJ2-5; 7 nucleotides line up with TRBD1. In germline, CDR1 is SEHNR, CDR2 FQNEAQ (reference sequence). There are 13 residues in the CDR3. V shed 8 bases, J shed 3 bases, and the junction held 6 bases outside the gene matches. The CDR3 DNA reads TGTGCCAGCTCCCGGGACAGCGAAGAGACCCAGTACTTC. Translated: CASSRDSEETQYF.

The chain couples TRBV6-2 or TRBV6-3 to TRBJ2-2, with 11 bases matching TRBD2. CDR1 and CDR2 from the germline V gene are MNHEY and SVGEGT. There are 17 residues in the CDR3. The V and J ends lost 5 bases and 2 bases, in that order; junction bases with no gene match: 7. The DNA of the CDR3 is TGTGCCAGCAGTAATTCCCGACTAGCGGGAAACACCGGGGAGCTGTTTTTT. It encodes CASSNSRLAGNTGELFF.

This clonotype appeared many times. This chain joins TRBV7-2 and TRBJ2-3, with D possibly called TRBD1 or TRBD2 (6 bases each). V was clipped by 1 base and J by 0 bases, with 8 bases between them. Germline V gene data show CDR1 as SGHTA and CDR2 as FQGNSA. The CDR3 consists of 15 residues. The DNA for the CDR3 is TGTGCCAGCAGCTTAGGGGGGGCTAGCACAGATACGCAGTATTTT. Translation: CASSLGGASTDTQYF.

This clonotype was found a few times. The chain is built from TRBV12-3 or TRBV12-4 and TRBJ1-4; TRBD1 is a possible D gene (6 bases). The CDR3 is made up of 14 amino acids. The V end was cut by 6 bases, the J end by 4 bases, with 12 bases between. The CDR3 DNA follows: TGTGCCAGCAGGCCAGGGACACGTAATGAAAAACTGTTTTTT. Translating gives CASRPGTRNEKLFF.

The gene calls are TRBV12-5 and TRBJ1-1, with D possibly being TRBD1 (5 bases). Trimming left V 1 base short and J 1 base short, with 7 bases between. This CDR3 region has 14 residues. Germline CDR1 LGHNT, CDR2 FRNRAP. CDR3 DNA: TGTGCTAGTGGTTTGGGGGGCACGAACACTGAAGCTTTCTTT. This codes for CASGLGGTNTEAFF.

The chain carries TRBV3-1 and TRBJ2-7; D possibly corresponds to TRBD2 (5 bases). Germline V CDR1 and CDR2: LGHDT, YNNKEL (reference sequence). The CDR3 length is 15 residues. V was clipped by 1 base and J by 6 bases, with 16 bases between them. CDR3: CASSQVISGIGEQYF. As DNA, the CDR3 is TGTGCCAGCAGCCAAGTAATATCGGGAATAGGCGAGCAGTACTTC.

The chain recombines TRBV6-1 with TRBJ2-3, with TRBD2 matching over 11 bases. The CDR3 has 16 residues. The germline gives CDR1 MNHNS, CDR2 SASEGT. V lost 3 bases to trimming and J lost 1 base; unmatched junction nucleotides: 3. The CDR3 region has the DNA TGTGCCAGCAGTGAGACACTAGCGGGGGGCACAGATACGCAGTATTTT. This codes for CASSETLAGGTDTQYF.

This clonotype was counted ten times or more. The V call is TRBV20-1, the J call TRBJ1-2; D ambiguous. The V gene's germline CDR1 is DFQATT and CDR2 SNEGSKA (reference sequence). The CDR3 runs 13 residues. Trimming removed 3 bases from V and 5 bases from J, with 13 bases in between. This CDR3 is CSASESEGYGYTF. The CDR3 coding sequence is TGCAGTGCTAGTGAAAGTGAGGGATATGGCTACACCTTC.

The chain combines TRBV5-1 with TRBJ2-7, with TRBD1 identical over 7 bases. This CDR3 is 15 amino acids long. Trimming cost V 4 bases and J 2 bases; bases outside gene matches: 9. In germline, CDR1 is SGHRS, CDR2 YFSETQ. CDR3 bases: TGCGCCAGCAGCCTCCTGACAGGGTACGCCTACGAGCAGTACTTC. Protein sequence: CASSLLTGYAYEQYF.

This clonotype showed up many times. This chain joins TRBV12-5 and TRBJ1-1; D perhaps matches TRBD1 (6 bases). Germline-derived CDR1 and CDR2 are LGHNT and FRNRAP. Trimming took 1 base from V and 6 from J, leaving 9 bases between them. The CDR3 extends over 13 amino acids. CDR3 in amino acids: CASGLGTAAEAFF. As DNA, the CDR3 is TGTGCTAGTGGTTTGGGGACAGCGGCTGAAGCTTTCTTT.

This clonotype came up a few times. This chain links TRBV20-1 with TRBJ2-4; D might be TRBD2 (5 bases). The CDR3 loop spans 16 amino acids. Germline-derived CDR1 and CDR2 are DFQATT and SNEGSKA (reference sequence). V lost 0 bases and J 2 bases, leaving 14 bases between the germline ends. The DNA for the CDR3 is TGCAGTGCTAGAGATAGTCGGGGTATATCCAAAAACATTCAGTACTTC. It specifies CSARDSRGISKNIQYF.

There are a few counts of this clonotype. The chain links TRBV7-9 to TRBJ2-7; D remains ambiguous. Trimming took off 5 bases at V and 6 bases at J, with 11 bases between the two ends. Germline CDR1 and CDR2: SEHNR and FQNEAQ (reference sequence). The CDR3 is 12 residues long. The CDR3 DNA sequence: TGTGCCAGCAGCCTAGGATGGACCGAGCAGTACTTC. Protein product: CASSLGWTEQYF.

This clonotype was picked up a small number of times. The chain links TRBV4-3 to TRBJ2-5; 12 bases agree with TRBD2. V dropped 0 bases and J dropped 1; count of bases not matched to a gene: 3. The germline CDR1 and CDR2 sequences are LGHNA and YSLEER. This CDR3 is 17 amino acids long. The CDR3 loop reads CASSQDLAGGTQETQYF. DNA of the CDR3: TGCGCCAGCAGCCAAGATCTAGCGGGGGGGACCCAAGAGACCCAGTACTTC.

The chain recombines TRBV7-9 with TRBJ2-7; D gene unclear. Germline loops: CDR1 SEHNR, CDR2 FQNEAQ (reference sequence). This CDR3 comprises 11 residues. The ends were cut back, 2 bases at V and 5 bases at J, with 4 bases in the middle. This CDR3 is CASSLFHEQYF. As DNA, the CDR3 is TGTGCCAGCAGCTTATTTCACGAGCAGTACTTC.

This clonotype was picked up a small number of times. V is TRBV12-3 or TRBV12-4 and J is TRBJ2-2; TRBD1 agrees at 8 bases. The CDR3 is 18 amino acids. The V gene end was trimmed by 3 bases and the J gene end by 6 bases; junction bases not matched to a gene: 15. CDR3 sequence: CASSFPTRGQGASGELFF. The CDR3 DNA reads TGTGCCAGCAGTTTCCCGACCCGCGGGCAGGGGGCATCCGGGGAGCTGTTTTTT.

The rearrangement joins TRBV7-6 to TRBJ2-3, with 8 bases fitting TRBD1. V shed 4 bases and J 5 bases; nucleotides not matched to a gene: 2. Germline lookup yields CDR1 SGHVS and CDR2 FNYEAQ. The CDR3 loop spans 13 amino acids. The CDR3 sequence: CASSWTGQDTQYF. The DNA for the CDR3 is TGTGCCAGCAGCTGGACAGGGCAAGATACGCAGTATTTT. Drawing the rest from reference TRBV7-6 and TRBJ2-3, the complete variable domain is GAGVSQSPRYKVTKRGQDVALRCDPISGHVSLYWYRQALGQGPEFLTYFNYEAQQDKSGLPNDRFSAERPEGSISTLTIQRTEQRDSAMYRCASSWTGQDTQYFGPGTRLTVL.

In this sample, this clonotype turned up a few times. The rearrangement uses TRBV7-6 and TRBJ2-1, with D tentatively TRBD2 (7 bases). CDR3 length: 17 residues. CDR1 is SGHVS, CDR2 FNYEAQ, per germline. Trimming took 1 base from V and 1 from J, leaving 14 bases between them. The CDR3 is CASSLGWRGPSYNEQFF. In DNA, the CDR3 is TGTGCCAGCAGCTTAGGCTGGCGGGGGCCTTCCTACAATGAGCAGTTCTTC. Full variable domain (outside the CDR3, taken from reference TRBV7-6 and TRBJ2-1): GAGVSQSPRYKVTKRGQDVALRCDPISGHVSLYWYRQALGQGPEFLTYFNYEAQQDKSGLPNDRFSAERPEGSISTLTIQRTEQRDSAMYRCASSLGWRGPSYNEQFFGPGTRLTVL.

A remark on this clonotype: A much larger clone differs from this one at a single base, so this may be a read error. The J gene is TRBJ1-2, the V gene TRBV7-2; D call uncertain. Germline-derived CDR1 and CDR2 are SGHTA and FQGNSA. The V gene lost 11 bases and the J gene lost 1 base, with 14 bases spanning the gap. This CDR3 region has 13 residues. The chain's CDR3 is CAGTSSFNYGYTF. As DNA, the CDR3 is TGTGCCGGCACCTCCTCCTTTAACTATGGCTACACCTTC.

This clonotype was recorded a few times. The chain recombines TRBV7-2 with TRBJ2-2; D could derive from TRBD1 or TRBD2 (5 bases each). The CDR3 runs 16 residues. Germline-derived CDR1 and CDR2 are SGHTA and FQGNSA. With 1 base removed from V and 2 bases from J, the gap between germline ends came to 11 bases. CDR3 DNA sequence: TGTGCCAGCAGCTTAGAGGGGAGTGTAAACACCGGGGAGCTGTTTTTT. It specifies CASSLEGSVNTGELFF.